A selection of T cell receptor beta chains follows, all from one sample in a study of blood T cells in healthy people across ages. From the 5' RACE reads, TCRdb called clonotypes with MiXCR, one entry per CDR3 protein. Found here are 850,000 to 1,300,000 distinct CDR3 sequences, 35% to 55% of them singletons; the top ten hold approximately 20%. Sequenced input: blood. Receptors were obtained from a woman aged 55 to 70 in good health. CDR3s include the opening cysteine and the closing phenylalanine or tryptophan. The order of the fields is J gene, clone size, D gene, V gene, CDR3 DNA, CDR3 protein. A D gene is named only where the DNA matches it firmly. Not every row has a clone size; where given, it reads once, few, many or a size class.

>TRBJ2-7|.|TRBD2|TRBV2
TGTGCCAGCAATAGCGGGAGGACCTACGAGCAGTACTTC
CASNSGRTYEQYF
>TRBJ2-1|few|.|TRBV20-1
TGCAGTGCTAGAGTTTTAAGGGGGGGGTCCTACAATGAGCAGTTCTTC
CSARVLRGGSYNEQFF
>TRBJ2-6|many|.|TRBV12-3/TRBV12-4
TGTGCCAGCAACACAGGAACTAGCTCTGGGGCCAACGTCCTGACTTTC
CASNTGTSSGANVLTF
>TRBJ2-7|.|.|TRBV28
TGTGCCAGCGGCCTGTCCAAGGAGCAGTACTTC
CASGLSKEQYF
>TRBJ1-1|few|.|TRBV12-3/TRBV12-4
TGTGCCAGCAGTTCTGGGGGTGTAAGCGCTGAAGCTTTCTTT
CASSSGGVSAEAFF
>TRBJ2-1|.|TRBD2|TRBV10-3
TGTGCCATCAGTGAGTGGGCTACTAGCGGGAGTATCTATGAGCAGTTCTTC
CAISEWATSGSIYEQFF
>TRBJ1-5|few|.|TRBV27
TGTGCCAGCAGTCACTATAGCAATCAGCCCCAGCATTTT
CASSHYSNQPQHF
>TRBJ1-2|.|.|TRBV29-1
TGCAGCGTTGAAGACGGGGACTATGGCTACACCTTC
CSVEDGDYGYTF
>TRBJ2-7|few|.|TRBV20-1
TGCAGTGCTAGAGATACGCGGGGAGGTTCCTACGAGCAGTACTTC
CSARDTRGGSYEQYF
>TRBJ2-7|few|.|TRBV30
TGTGCCTGGAGTGGAGGGGCCCACGAGCAGTACTTC
CAWSGGAHEQYF
>TRBJ2-7|few|TRBD2|TRBV27
TGTGCCAGCAGGACCGGGAGGGCCCAGTACTTC
CASRTGRAQYF
>TRBJ2-2|.|.|TRBV10-3
TGTGCCATCAGTGAGCGACGGGGAAGCTTCACCGGGGAGCTGTTTTTT
CAISERRGSFTGELFF
>TRBJ2-5|.|.|TRBV10-3
TGTGCCATCAGTGACCAAGAGACCCAGTACTTC
CAISDQETQYF
>TRBJ1-1|.|.|TRBV5-4
TGTGCCAGCAGCTTGGAGCAGGGAACGAACACTGAAGCTTTCTTT
CASSLEQGTNTEAFF
>TRBJ2-1|few|.|TRBV7-2
TGTGCCAGCAGCCCTAAGAGCTCCTACAATGAGCAGTTCTTC
CASSPKSSYNEQFF
>TRBJ2-7|.|TRBD2|TRBV6-1
TGTGCCAGCAGTGAAAGGAGGGCGGGAGGAGGATACGAGCAGTACTTC
CASSERRAGGGYEQYF
>TRBJ1-4|.|.|TRBV6-2/TRBV6-3
TGTGCCAGCAGTTACCCCCGACAGCTCGAAAAACTGTTTTTT
CASSYPRQLEKLFF
>TRBJ2-3|.|TRBD2|TRBV7-3
TGTGCCAGCAGCTTAACCCTACCAGCGGGAGTTATGTATTTT
CASSLTLPAGVMYF
>TRBJ2-5|few|.|TRBV18
TGTGCCAGCTCACCCTCGGTTTTTGAGACCCAGTACTTC
CASSPSVFETQYF
>TRBJ2-5|many|.|TRBV29-1
TGCAGCGTTGAAATATCAGGGTTAGAGACCCAGTACTTC
CSVEISGLETQYF
>TRBJ2-1|once|TRBD1|TRBV28
TGTGCCAGCACCGAAGGGACAGGGGGATCTAGCAATGAGCAGTTCTTC
CASTEGTGGSSNEQFF
>TRBJ2-3|.|.|TRBV7-9
TGTGCCAGCAGCCAAGTATTACGCGATACGCAGTATTTT
CASSQVLRDTQYF
>TRBJ2-3|.|TRBD2|TRBV20-1
TGCAGTGCTCCCATTCTAGGGACTAGCCGGGATACGCAGTATTTT
CSAPILGTSRDTQYF
>TRBJ2-5|once|TRBD2|TRBV20-1
TGCAGTGCTATGATCGAAGCGGGGGGGATCCAAGAGACCCAGTACTTC
CSAMIEAGGIQETQYF
>TRBJ1-4|few|TRBD1|TRBV20-1
TGCAGTGCTGTGATGAAGGGGGCGTGGGAAAAACTGTTTTTT
CSAVMKGAWEKLFF
>TRBJ1-2|few|.|TRBV16
TGTGCCAGCAACGGGGGTTCGTATGGCTACACCTTC
CASNGGSYGYTF
>TRBJ2-2|once|.|TRBV20-1
TGCAGTGCTTCTTCGACTTTTCCGGGACCCGGCACCGGGGAGCTGTTTTTT
CSASSTFPGPGTGELFF
>TRBJ2-1|few|.|TRBV29-1
TGCAGCGTACGACTGAATGAGCAGTTCTTC
CSVRLNEQFF
>TRBJ1-1|few|.|TRBV20-1
TGCAGTGCTAGATCCACGGGGGCCCGGGGAGCTTTCTTT
CSARSTGARGAFF
>TRBJ1-4|.|.|TRBV6-5
TGTGCCAGCAGGTTACCATTCCAGGGGTGGCCGATTCTGTTTTTT
CASRLPFQGWPILFF
>TRBJ2-7|few|.|TRBV6-1
TGTGCCAGCAGTGAAGCGTTGGGGGTGGCTCGGTACGAGCAGTACTTC
CASSEALGVARYEQYF
>TRBJ2-5|few|TRBD2|TRBV2
TGTGCCAGCAGCGGACTAGCGGGAGCGTCTCAAGAGACCCAGTACTTC
CASSGLAGASQETQYF
>TRBJ2-7|few|TRBD1|TRBV7-9
TGTGCCAGCAGCTTAAGAGGGGGCGGCGAGCAGTACTTC
CASSLRGGGEQYF
>TRBJ1-4|.|.|TRBV3-1
TGTGCCAGCAGCCAATTTTATGCGGAAAAACTGTTTTTT
CASSQFYAEKLFF
>TRBJ1-6|.|TRBD1|TRBV10-3
TGTGCCATCAGTGAGTCGGGTTATGGGACAGCTAGTTCACCCCTCCACTTT
CAISESGYGTASSPLHF
>TRBJ1-5|few|.|TRBV20-1
TGCAGTGCTAGTGGGGGGGAAGGCAATCAGCCCCAGCATTTT
CSASGGEGNQPQHF
>TRBJ2-1|.|TRBD2|TRBV11-3
TGTGCCAGCAGCGAAGGTGGGCGGGGGTCCTACAATGAGCAGTTCTTC
CASSEGGRGSYNEQFF
>TRBJ1-5|few|TRBD1|TRBV4-2
TGTGCCAGCAGCCTCGGCGGGTCGGGACAGAATCAGCCCCAGCATTTT
CASSLGGSGQNQPQHF
>TRBJ2-7|.|.|TRBV3-1
TGTGCCAGCAGCCCTAACAGGGTTTCAAAGCAGTACTTC
CASSPNRVSKQYF
>TRBJ2-7|few|TRBD2|TRBV3-1
TGTGCCAGCAGCCTCCACGGGGGGAAGCACGAGCAGTACTTC
CASSLHGGKHEQYF
>TRBJ2-3|.|.|TRBV12-3/TRBV12-4
TGTGCCAGCAGTTTAGTTCCGGGGTTGGATACGCAGTATTTT
CASSLVPGLDTQYF
>TRBJ2-7|.|TRBD2|TRBV12-3/TRBV12-4
TGTGCCAGCTTGGGACTAGCGGGAGGAGACTACGAGCAGTACTTC
CASLGLAGGDYEQYF
>TRBJ2-3|.|.|TRBV2
TGTGCCAGCAGGGACTCTCTATACCCAGATACGCAGTATTTT
CASRDSLYPDTQYF
>TRBJ1-6|.|TRBD1|TRBV29-1
TGCAGCCAAGTCGACCCGACAGGGAACGTTTCACCCCTCCACTTT
CSQVDPTGNVSPLHF
>TRBJ2-2|.|TRBD2|TRBV6-2/TRBV6-3
TGTGCCAGCAGTTACTCGGGTACAGCGGGAGCCGGGAACACCGGGGAGCTGTTTTTT
CASSYSGTAGAGNTGELFF
>TRBJ2-5|.|TRBD1|TRBV30
TGTGCCTGGAATTCCGGGACAGGGGGCGTGGAGACCCAGTACTTC
CAWNSGTGGVETQYF
>TRBJ1-1|.|.|TRBV7-2
TGTGCCAGCAGCTCAAACAGGCAAAACACTGAAGCTTTCTTT
CASSSNRQNTEAFF
>TRBJ1-4|few|TRBD1|TRBV12-3/TRBV12-4
TGTGCCAGCAGACCGACAGGGGTTAATGAAAAACTGTTTTTT
CASRPTGVNEKLFF
>TRBJ2-3|.|.|TRBV10-3
TGTGCCATCTGGAGGCAGGCCGGGGATACGCAGTATTTT
CAIWRQAGDTQYF
>TRBJ2-3|few|.|TRBV29-1
TGCAGCGTGGAGTTTTGGCGGGATACGGGCGCAGATACGCAGTATTTT
CSVEFWRDTGADTQYF
>TRBJ2-7|.|TRBD2|TRBV29-1
TGCAGCGTTCCTAGCGGTCGAAGCTCCTACAATGAGCAGTACTTC
CSVPSGRSSYNEQYF
>TRBJ2-7|.|.|TRBV3-1
TGTGCCAGCAGCCAAGGACGGCTTCCCTACGAGCAGTACTTC
CASSQGRLPYEQYF
>TRBJ2-7|once|TRBD1|TRBV19
TGTGCCAGTAGGGACAGGGTTCTCTACGAGCAGTACTTC
CASRDRVLYEQYF